These T cell receptor beta chains were read from a single sample in a study of cytomegalovirus exposure and HLA in healthy donors. Libraries were prepared by immunoSEQ multiplex PCR; TCRdb keeps only in-frame clonotypes and omits some of them. Of approximately 150,000 clones listed, roughly 80% are singletons. The sequenced sample was PBMCs. Receptors originate from a female donor in good health and CMV-seronegative. The CDR3 runs from the conserved cysteine through the conserved F or W. Fields, in order: V gene, D gene, J gene, clone size, CDR3 protein, CDR3 DNA. A D gene is named only where the DNA matches it firmly. Clone size appears in some rows only: once, few, many, or a class for an expanded clone.

V: TRBV2
D: TRBD1
J: TRBJ1-2
size: -
CDR3: CASIGDRANGYTF
DNA: TGTGCCAGCATAGGGGACAGGGCTAATGGCTACACCTTC

V: TRBV5-1
D: TRBD1
J: TRBJ2-7
size: -
CDR3: CASSYRGFDYEQYF
DNA: TGCGCCAGCAGCTACAGGGGGTTTGACTACGAGCAGTACTTC

V: TRBV6-1
D: TRBD2
J: TRBJ2-3
size: -
CDR3: CASSEGTITDTQYF
DNA: TGTGCCAGCAGTGAGGGGACTATCACAGATACGCAGTATTTT

V: TRBV7-9
D: TRBD1
J: TRBJ1-4
size: -
CDR3: CASSLGQGVFNEKLFF
DNA: TGTGCCAGCAGCTTAGGACAGGGGGTTTTTAATGAAAAACTGTTTTTT

V: TRBV19
D: -
J: TRBJ1-5
size: -
CDR3: CASSIVGDRQPQHF
DNA: TGTGCCAGTAGTATAGTCGGGGATCGTCAGCCCCAGCATTTT

V: TRBV11-2
D: TRBD1
J: TRBJ1-1
size: -
CDR3: CASSVDRGITEAFF
DNA: TGTGCCAGCAGCGTAGACAGGGGCATCACTGAAGCTTTCTTT

V: TRBV19
D: TRBD1
J: TRBJ1-4
size: -
CDR3: CASSIYTGTGEKLFF
DNA: TGTGCCAGTAGTATCTATACCGGGACAGGTGAAAAACTGTTTTTT

V: TRBV18
D: TRBD1
J: TRBJ2-7
size: -
CDR3: CASSPGQGNGYEQYF
DNA: TGTGCCAGCTCACCTGGACAGGGGAATGGTTACGAGCAGTACTTC

V: TRBV14
D: TRBD1
J: TRBJ2-7
size: -
CDR3: CASGGQTYEQYF
DNA: TGTGCCAGCGGGGGACAGACCTACGAGCAGTACTTC

V: TRBV4-2
D: -
J: TRBJ2-3
size: -
CDR3: CASTRQDSDTQYF
DNA: TGTGCCAGCACTCGACAGGACTCAGATACGCAGTATTTT

V: TRBV7-9
D: TRBD1
J: TRBJ1-2
size: -
CDR3: CASLQGGQGDRGQFYGYTF
DNA: TGTGCCAGCCTACAAGGGGGGCAGGGGGACAGGGGGCAGTTCTATGGCTACACCTTC

V: TRBV19
D: -
J: TRBJ1-5
size: few
CDR3: CASSIGDQPQHF
DNA: TGTGCCAGTAGTATCGGGGATCAGCCCCAGCATTTT

V: TRBV7-2
D: TRBD2
J: TRBJ2-5
size: -
CDR3: CASSLRTSAQETQYF
DNA: TGTGCCAGCAGCTTAAGAACTAGCGCACAAGAGACCCAGTACTTC

V: TRBV14
D: -
J: TRBJ1-2
size: -
CDR3: CASSQALGAIGGYTF
DNA: TGTGCCAGCAGCCAAGCTCTTGGGGCTATTGGGGGCTACACCTTC

V: TRBV30
D: -
J: TRBJ2-2
size: -
CDR3: CAWRAPPATGELFF
DNA: TGTGCCTGGAGGGCCCCCCCCGCCACCGGGGAGCTGTTTTTT

V: TRBV6-5
D: -
J: TRBJ2-7
size: -
CDR3: CASKLLANSYEQYF
DNA: TGTGCCAGCAAATTGTTGGCCAACTCCTACGAGCAGTACTTC

V: TRBV28
D: TRBD2
J: TRBJ2-1
size: -
CDR3: CASSLLAGGPEGEQFF
DNA: TGTGCCAGCAGTTTACTAGCGGGAGGCCCTGAGGGTGAGCAGTTCTTC

V: TRBV2
D: TRBD1
J: TRBJ1-5
size: -
CDR3: CASKRQGRDQPQHF
DNA: TGTGCCAGCAAACGACAGGGTCGGGATCAGCCCCAGCATTTT

V: TRBV11-2
D: -
J: TRBJ2-3
size: -
CDR3: CASSLDRQHPYF
DNA: TGTGCCAGCAGCTTAGATAGACAGCATCCGTATTTT

V: TRBV9
D: TRBD2
J: TRBJ2-5
size: once
CDR3: CASAVAGGRGTQYF
DNA: TGTGCCAGCGCGGTTGCGGGAGGGCGGGGGACCCAGTACTTC

V: TRBV4-1
D: -
J: TRBJ1-6
size: once
CDR3: CASSPVLRSSYNSPLHF
DNA: TGCGCCAGCAGCCCCGTCCTCCGGAGCTCCTATAATTCACCCCTCCACTTT

V: TRBV30
D: TRBD2
J: TRBJ2-1
size: -
CDR3: CAWRRASSGGFNEQFF
DNA: TGTGCCTGGAGAAGAGCGAGTAGCGGGGGGTTCAATGAGCAGTTCTTC

V: TRBV9
D: TRBD1
J: TRBJ2-7
size: once
CDR3: CASSVGGQIYEQYF
DNA: TGTGCCAGCAGCGTAGGGGGACAGATCTACGAGCAGTACTTC

V: TRBV28
D: -
J: TRBJ2-7
size: few
CDR3: CASSSPRQGSYEQYF
DNA: TGTGCCAGCAGCTCTCCGAGACAAGGTTCCTACGAGCAGTACTTC

V: TRBV30
D: -
J: TRBJ1-2
size: -
CDR3: CAWKLGGVGGYTF
DNA: TGTGCCTGGAAGCTGGGGGGGGTCGGGGGCTACACCTTC

V: TRBV11-3
D: TRBD2
J: TRBJ2-5
size: -
CDR3: CASSLGLAGRETQYF
DNA: TGTGCCAGCAGCCTGGGACTAGCGGGAAGAGAGACCCAGTACTTC

V: TRBV5-4
D: -
J: TRBJ1-2
size: -
CDR3: CASSPAGDGYTF
DNA: TGTGCCAGCAGCCCAGCAGGGGATGGCTACACCTTC

V: TRBV7-8
D: -
J: TRBJ2-2
size: -
CDR3: CASSLEAQGNTGELFF
DNA: TGTGCCAGCAGCTTAGAAGCGCAGGGGAACACCGGGGAGCTGTTTTTT

V: TRBV9
D: -
J: TRBJ1-2
size: -
CDR3: CASSVRANYGYTF
DNA: TGTGCCAGCAGCGTGAGAGCTAACTATGGCTACACCTTC

V: TRBV9
D: -
J: TRBJ2-3
size: -
CDR3: CASSVATETSDTQYF
DNA: TGTGCCAGCAGCGTAGCTACGGAGACCTCAGATACGCAGTATTTT

V: TRBV5-1
D: -
J: TRBJ2-1
size: -
CDR3: CASSFGGTSNEQFF
DNA: TGCGCCAGCAGCTTCGGCGGCACCTCCAATGAGCAGTTCTTC

V: TRBV7-2
D: TRBD1
J: TRBJ2-7
size: -
CDR3: CASSRTGIYEQYF
DNA: TGTGCCAGCAGCCGGACAGGGATCTACGAGCAGTACTTC

V: TRBV5-1
D: -
J: TRBJ1-6
size: -
CDR3: CASSSGMELGSPLHF
DNA: TGCGCCAGCAGCTCAGGGATGGAGTTGGGTTCACCCCTCCACTTT

V: TRBV6-5
D: -
J: TRBJ2-7
size: -
CDR3: CASSYLSSYEQYF
DNA: TGTGCCAGCAGTTACCTCTCCTCCTACGAGCAGTACTTC

V: TRBV7-2
D: -
J: TRBJ2-1
size: -
CDR3: CASSPGRARSASYNEQFF
DNA: TGTGCCAGCAGCCCTGGGCGGGCGAGGTCCGCCTCCTACAATGAGCAGTTCTTC

V: TRBV7-3
D: -
J: TRBJ2-1
size: -
CDR3: CASSLAGLDEQFF
DNA: TGTGCCAGCAGCTTAGCGGGCCTGGATGAGCAGTTCTTC

V: TRBV18
D: TRBD2
J: TRBJ2-3
size: -
CDR3: CASSRGLAGVTDTQYF
DNA: TGTGCCAGCTCACGTGGACTAGCGGGAGTAACAGATACGCAGTATTTT

V: TRBV27
D: TRBD1
J: TRBJ1-2
size: -
CDR3: CASSFGTGGRGYTF
DNA: TGTGCCAGCAGTTTCGGGACAGGGGGCCGGGGCTACACCTTC

V: TRBV7-8
D: -
J: TRBJ2-7
size: -
CDR3: CASGPTGLYEQYF
DNA: TGTGCCAGCGGGCCCACTGGACTCTACGAGCAGTACTTC

V: TRBV6-6
D: -
J: TRBJ1-3
size: -
CDR3: CASSSGGGNTIYF
DNA: TGTGCCAGCTCCTCGGGGGGTGGAAACACCATATATTTT

V: TRBV7-3
D: TRBD1
J: TRBJ2-1
size: -
CDR3: CASSLFEGQGSEQFF
DNA: TGTGCCAGCAGCTTATTCGAGGGACAGGGGTCTGAGCAGTTCTTC

V: TRBV30
D: -
J: TRBJ1-4
size: -
CDR3: CAWTGLVGEKLFF
DNA: TGTGCCTGGACGGGGTTGGTTGGCGAAAAACTGTTTTTT

V: TRBV6-5
D: -
J: TRBJ2-1
size: -
CDR3: CASSYPRGNEQFF
DNA: TGTGCCAGCAGTTACCCCAGGGGCAATGAGCAGTTCTTC

V: TRBV2
D: -
J: TRBJ2-7
size: -
CDR3: CASSEVQLAYEQYF
DNA: TGTGCCAGCAGTGAAGTGCAACTAGCCTACGAGCAGTACTTC

V: TRBV11-2
D: -
J: TRBJ2-5
size: -
CDR3: CASSFEIQETQYF
DNA: TGTGCCAGCAGCTTTGAGATCCAAGAGACCCAGTACTTC